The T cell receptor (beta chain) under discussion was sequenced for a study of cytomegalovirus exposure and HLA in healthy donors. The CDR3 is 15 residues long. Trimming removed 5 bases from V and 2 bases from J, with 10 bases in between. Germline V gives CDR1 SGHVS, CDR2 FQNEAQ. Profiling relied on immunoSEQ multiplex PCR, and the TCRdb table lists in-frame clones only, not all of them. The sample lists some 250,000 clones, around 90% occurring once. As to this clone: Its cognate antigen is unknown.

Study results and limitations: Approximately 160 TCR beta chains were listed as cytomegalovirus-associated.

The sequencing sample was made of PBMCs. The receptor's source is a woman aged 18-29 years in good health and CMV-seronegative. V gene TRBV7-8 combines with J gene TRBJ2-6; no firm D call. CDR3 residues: CASSHQSPGANVLTF. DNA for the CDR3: TGTGCCAGCAGCCATCAGTCTCCTGGGGCCAACGTCCTGACTTTC.